The T cell receptor (beta chain) described here comes from a study of T cell repertoires in cytomegalovirus infection. TCRdb itself ran the reads through MiXCR, one entry per CDR3 protein. The data hold about 920,000 distinct CDR3 sequences, with 31% observed a single time. V lost 5 bases and J lost 5; bases outside the gene matches: 12. Looked up from germline, CDR1 is SGHVS and CDR2 is FNYEAQ. This CDR3 contains 16 residues. This clonotype has just a few counts. As yet, its antigen is unknown. The receptor's source is a human donor in good health (CMV status not recorded). Some clones in this sample may be carry-over from other donors' samples. The source material was cultured CD8+ T cells from PBMCs, sampled from culture after CMV antigen stimulation. The rearrangement uses TRBV7-6 and TRBJ2-1; TRBD2 matches at 7 bases. The CDR3 DNA follows: TGTGCCAGCAGCCTGAGCCGGACTAGACCTAACAATGAGCAGTTCTTC. Residues: CASSLSRTRPNNEQFF.